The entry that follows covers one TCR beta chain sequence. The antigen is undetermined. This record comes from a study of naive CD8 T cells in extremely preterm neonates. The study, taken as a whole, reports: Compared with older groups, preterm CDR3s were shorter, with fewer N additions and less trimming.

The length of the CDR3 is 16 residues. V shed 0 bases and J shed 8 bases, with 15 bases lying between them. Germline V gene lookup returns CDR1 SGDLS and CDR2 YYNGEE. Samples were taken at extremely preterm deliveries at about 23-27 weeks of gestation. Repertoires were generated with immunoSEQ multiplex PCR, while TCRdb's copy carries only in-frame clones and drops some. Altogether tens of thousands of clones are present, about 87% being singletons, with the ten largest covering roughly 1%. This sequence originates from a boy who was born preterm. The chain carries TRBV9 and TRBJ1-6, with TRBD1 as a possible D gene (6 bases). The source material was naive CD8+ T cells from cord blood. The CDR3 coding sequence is TGTGCCAGCAGCGTAGCCTCCCAGGGGTGGGATTCACCCCTCCACTTT. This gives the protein CASSVASQGWDSPLHF. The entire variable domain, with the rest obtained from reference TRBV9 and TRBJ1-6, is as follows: DSGVTQTPKHLITATGQRVTLRCSPRSGDLSVYWYQQSLDQGLQFLIQYYNGEERAKGNILERFSAQQFPDLHSELNLSSLELGDSALYFCASSVASQGWDSPLHFGNGTRLTVT.